One sample yielded the 32 T cell receptor beta chains listed below, sequenced in a study of T cell changes during pregnancy in multiple sclerosis. The repertoire was sequenced with immunoSEQ multiplex PCR; TCRdb's copy has only in-frame clones and lacks some. The top ten hold 0.67% of the sample, which has about 44,000 clones, roughly 89% seen once. The input for sequencing was CD4+ T cells from peripheral blood mononuclear cells, taken in the first trimester of pregnancy. These TCRs come from a female donor with multiple sclerosis, enrolled in a pregnancy study.

CDR3 DNA sequence: TGTGCCAGCAGCCCCTCTCCGCCGGGGGGAGGGATTGACGAGCAGTACTTC. It encodes CASSPSPPGGGIDEQYF. The rearrangement links TRBV7-6 to TRBJ2-7, with 7 nucleotides matching TRBD2. From germline, CDR1 is SGHVS and CDR2 FNYEAQ. The V segment lost 5 bases and the J segment 5 bases; nucleotides outside the gene matches: 18. This CDR3 has 17 residues.

The genes are TRBV11-2 and TRBJ2-1; 13 bases agree with TRBD2. The germline gives CDR1 SGHAT, CDR2 FQNNGV. This CDR3 is 17 amino acids long. V lost 5 bases, J lost 8 bases, and 12 bases stayed unmatched. CDR3 sequence (DNA): TGTGCCAGCAGCCCGAGCCTGACTAGCGGGAGGAGTGATGAGCAGTTCTTC. It yields the protein CASSPSLTSGRSDEQFF.

This rearrangement joins TRBV2 to TRBJ1-2; D gene uncertain. CDR1 and CDR2 from the germline V gene are SNHLY and FYNNEI. V lost 4 bases and J lost 11, with 14 bases in between. CDR3 length equals 12 residues. CDR3 amino acids: CASSVRSGSYTF. As DNA, the CDR3 is TGTGCCAGCAGTGTAAGGAGCGGCAGTTACACCTTC.

This clone was counted between two and nine times. The chain recombines TRBV28 with TRBJ1-5; 10 bases are a match to TRBD1. Germline values: CDR1 MDHEN, CDR2 SYDVKM. This CDR3 contains 15 residues. V dropped 5 bases and J dropped 5; count of bases not matched to a gene: 6. The CDR3, as DNA: TGTGCCAGCAGTCGAGGACAGGGGGTGGATCAGCCCCAGCATTTT. Translating gives CASSRGQGVDQPQHF.

The V gene is TRBV7-9, the J gene TRBJ2-1; D might be TRBD1 (6 bases). Per the germline V gene, CDR1 is SEHNR and CDR2 is FQNEAQ (reference sequence). The CDR3 contains 15 residues. Trimming took off 6 bases at V and 8 bases at J, with 20 bases between the two ends. In nucleotides, the CDR3 is TGTGCCAGCAGGGAAAGGAAAACAGGGACCGATGAGCAGTTCTTC. It specifies CASRERKTGTDEQFF.

The chain carries TRBV7-2 and TRBJ2-1; D gene ambiguous. Deletions cut 3 bases from V and 0 bases from J, with 12 bases between. Per germline, CDR1 SGHTA and CDR2 FQGNSA. The CDR3 has 16 residues. CDR3 in amino acids: CASSFSGGSSYNEQFF. The CDR3 region has the DNA TGTGCCAGCAGCTTTTCTGGCGGTAGCTCCTACAATGAGCAGTTCTTC.

This sequence joins TRBV28 and TRBJ2-7; TRBD2 is a possible D gene (5 bases). The CDR3 extends over 13 amino acids. V was cut by 4 bases and J by 5 bases, with 12 bases left in between. In germline, CDR1 is MDHEN, CDR2 SYDVKM. The CDR3 nucleotides are TGTGCCAGCAGTTCACTTGCGGGTGACGAGCAGTACTTC. It specifies CASSSLAGDEQYF.

The rearrangement uses TRBV18 and TRBJ2-2; 7 bases are shared with TRBD1. This CDR3 contains 15 residues. Germline trimming cut 5 bases from V and 3 bases from J; bases unmatched to any gene: 6. Germline V gene data show CDR1 as KGHSH and CDR2 as LQKENI. CDR3 in amino acids: CASSSTQGDTGELFF. CDR3 nucleotide sequence: TGTGCCAGCTCATCGACGCAGGGGGACACCGGGGAGCTGTTTTTT.

This chain connects TRBV7-9 to TRBJ1-2; D gene uncertain. The V gene lost 5 bases and the J gene lost 2 bases, with 12 bases spanning the gap. This CDR3 spans 14 amino acids. Germline V gene data show CDR1 as SEHNR and CDR2 as FQNEAQ (reference sequence). CDR3 sequence (DNA): TGTGCCAGCAGCGCACAAACAGCAAACTATGGCTACACCTTC. Amino acids: CASSAQTANYGYTF.

The gene calls are TRBV7-9 and TRBJ2-7; maybe TRBD1 (6 bases). With 5 bases removed from V and 8 bases from J, the gap between germline ends came to 19 bases. Germline V gene sequence: CDR1 SEHNR, CDR2 FQNEAQ (reference sequence). The CDR3 is 14 amino acids. CDR3 in DNA: TGTGCCAGCAGCACAGAATTCCGGGACAAAAAGCAGTACTTC. The encoded protein is CASSTEFRDKKQYF.

This clone has a single count. V usage is TRBV10-3 and J usage is TRBJ1-1, with D tentatively TRBD1 (5 bases). The CDR3 covers 16 residues. Germline assignment: CDR1 ENHRY and CDR2 SYGVKD. The ends were cut back, 3 bases at V and 5 bases at J, with 19 bases in the middle. CDR3 nucleotide sequence: TGTGCCATCAGTGATACCTCCTCGGGGGTCCGAACTGAAGCTTTCTTT. Translation: CAISDTSSGVRTEAFF.

The chain has TRBV11-2 and TRBJ1-1, with 7 bases lining up with TRBD1. This CDR3 has 15 residues. Germline CDR1 and CDR2: SGHAT and FQNNGV. The V and J ends lost 7 bases and 6 bases, in that order; junction bases with no gene match: 14. The CDR3 sequence is CASTQGEGAGSEAFF. For the CDR3, the DNA is TGTGCCAGCACCCAGGGTGAGGGGGCGGGCTCTGAAGCTTTCTTT.

The genes are TRBV2 and TRBJ2-1; 11 bases are a match to TRBD2. The V and J ends lost 6 bases and 1 base, in that order; junction bases with no gene match: 8. Germline CDR1 SNHLY, CDR2 FYNNEI. This CDR3 is built from 17 residues. The CDR3 sequence is CASRRLAGGLSYNEQFF. The CDR3 DNA sequence: TGTGCCAGCAGGCGGCTAGCGGGAGGCTTATCCTACAATGAGCAGTTCTTC.

This sequence joins TRBV6-5 and TRBJ2-7; D is uncertain. Trimming stripped 0 bases from V and 0 bases from J, with 6 bases between. CDR1 is MNHEY, CDR2 SVGAGI, per germline. CDR3 length: 14 residues. This chain's CDR3 is CASSYSGGSYEQYF. DNA for the CDR3: TGTGCCAGCAGTTACTCCGGTGGCTCCTACGAGCAGTACTTC.

This clone counts as medium-sized. The chain is built from TRBV15 and TRBJ2-7; 9 bases match TRBD2. CDR3 length equals 18 residues. V lost 1 base, J lost 7 bases, and 17 bases stayed unmatched. Germline V gene lookup returns CDR1 LNHNV and CDR2 YYDKDF (reference sequence). Here the CDR3 reads CATSRVASGKSKREEQYF. The DNA for the CDR3 is TGTGCCACCAGCAGAGTTGCTAGCGGGAAGAGCAAACGGGAGGAGCAGTACTTC.

CDR3 loop: CASSLVGAGALNSPLHF. The CDR3 bases are TGTGCCAGCAGCTTAGTAGGGGCAGGAGCCCTCAATTCACCCCTCCACTTT. The chain joins TRBV7-2 to TRBJ1-6, with D possibly matching TRBD1 (5 bases). Germline V gives CDR1 SGHTA, CDR2 FQGNSA. The CDR3 runs to 17 residues. V shed 1 base and J shed 7 bases, with 17 bases lying between them.

The chain has TRBV5-1 and TRBJ2-2; a weak D match, TRBD2 (6 bases). The germline CDR1 and CDR2 sequences are SGHRS and YFSETQ. Trimming shortened V by 4 bases and J by 0 bases, and 13 bases separated the two germline ends. This CDR3 has 16 residues. The CDR3 loop reads CASSQTLATNTGELFF. In nucleotides, the CDR3 is TGCGCCAGCAGCCAGACCCTAGCGACGAACACCGGGGAGCTGTTTTTT.

The chain combines TRBV29-1 with TRBJ2-1, with D tentatively TRBD2 (5 bases). Germline V gene data show CDR1 as SQVTM and CDR2 as ANQGSEA. Trimming removed 2 bases from V and 8 bases from J, with 16 bases in between. The CDR3 is made up of 14 amino acids. The CDR3 protein is CSVETYGLADEQFF. CDR3 DNA: TGCAGCGTTGAAACTTACGGGCTAGCCGATGAGCAGTTCTTC.

The V gene is TRBV2, the J gene TRBJ2-6; 7 nucleotides align to TRBD1. J was trimmed by 0 bases and V by 7 bases; bases with no gene match: 6. CDR1 is SNHLY, CDR2 FYNNEI, per germline. The CDR3 extends over 16 amino acids. CDR3 DNA sequence: TGTGCCAGCAAAACAGGGGTCTTCTCTGGGGCCAACGTCCTGACTTTC. Amino acids: CASKTGVFSGANVLTF.

This clone occurred once. This sequence joins TRBV27 and TRBJ1-2; possibly TRBD1 for D (6 bases). The CDR3 has 16 amino acids. V lost 1 base and J lost 7, with 19 bases in between. Germline assignment: CDR1 MNHEY and CDR2 SMNVEV (reference sequence). The CDR3 coding sequence is TGTGCCAGCAGTTTATGGGGGGGCTTGGACTGGGGTGGCTACACCTTC. Translated: CASSLWGGLDWGGYTF.

The rearrangement uses TRBV4-3 and TRBJ1-1; D unresolved. CDR3 size: 13 residues. Germline CDR1 LGHNA, CDR2 YSLEER. V was pared by 4 bases and J by 1 base, with 7 bases between. The CDR3 nucleotides read TGCGCCAGCAGCCGAGAAGCGAACACTGAAGCTTTCTTT. Amino acids: CASSREANTEAFF.

The J gene is TRBJ2-1, the V gene TRBV10-3; 8 nucleotides match TRBD2. This CDR3 is 16 amino acids long. Losses at the gene ends were 0 bases for V and 5 bases for J; bases not matched to a gene: 6. The germline V gene has CDR1 ENHRY and CDR2 SYGVKD. In DNA form, the CDR3 reads TGTGCCATCAGTGAGTCCCCCAGCGGGAGTGACAATGAGCAGTTCTTC. Its translation is CAISESPSGSDNEQFF.

The chain uses TRBV18 and TRBJ2-7, with 7 bases aligning to TRBD2. J lost 0 bases, V lost 4 bases, and 15 bases had no gene match. This CDR3 contains 18 residues. Germline assignment: CDR1 KGHSH and CDR2 LQKENI. The CDR3 DNA reads TGTGCCAGCTCACTGGGCGGGGGAACCCACTCGAGCTCCTACGAGCAGTACTTC. Translated, it gives CASSLGGGTHSSSYEQYF. Full variable domain (missing parts from reference TRBV18 and TRBJ2-7): NAGVMQNPRHLVRRRGQEARLRCSPMKGHSHVYWYRQLPEEGLKFMVYLQKENIIDESGMPKERFSAEFPKEGPSILRIQQVVRGDSAAYFCASSLGGGTHSSSYEQYFGPGTRLTVT.

The rearrangement joins TRBV21-1 to TRBJ2-7; TRBD1 was called by the table and not checked on the DNA. TRBV21-1 is tagged as a pseudogene. The CDR3 contains 15 residues. The CDR3 reads CASSKAGLQSYEQYF. DNA for the CDR3: TGTGCCAGCAGCAAAGCGGGGCTCCAATCCTACGAGCAGTACTTC.

V and J are TRBV5-5 and TRBJ2-7, with 9 bases aligning to TRBD2. The CDR3 contains 16 residues. Germline V lookup: CDR1 SGHKS, CDR2 YYEKEE (reference sequence). V was pared by 2 bases and J by 6 bases, with 12 bases of the junction left unmatched. In nucleotides, the CDR3 is TGTGCCAGCAGCTTCTCTCTAGCGGGGCTCGTCGCCGAGCAGTACTTC. Its translation: CASSFSLAGLVAEQYF.

V and J are TRBV19 and TRBJ2-1, with 14 bases identical to TRBD2. V lost 5 bases and J lost 3; bases outside the gene matches: 6. The CDR3 is 17 residues long. Germline V gene data show CDR1 as LNHDA and CDR2 as SQIVND (reference sequence). The CDR3 sequence is CASSYSGTSGSYNEQFF. The CDR3, as DNA: TGTGCCAGTAGTTACTCCGGGACTAGCGGGAGCTACAATGAGCAGTTCTTC.

The chain combines TRBV6-1 with TRBJ2-1; 9 positions agree with TRBD2. The germline gives CDR1 MNHNS, CDR2 SASEGT. Trimming took 7 bases from V and 8 from J; bases not matched to a gene: 9. This CDR3 region has 14 residues. CDR3 sequence (DNA): TGTGCCAGCAAGCCTGCGGGAGGGTTCGATGAGCAGTTCTTC. Protein: CASKPAGGFDEQFF.

The chain employs TRBV6-4 and TRBJ1-1; D gene unclear. The germline V gene has CDR1 MRHNA and CDR2 SNTAGT. The V gene lost 5 bases and the J gene lost 1 base, with 8 bases spanning the gap. The CDR3 length is 13 residues. The CDR3 DNA reads TGTGCCAGCAGTTTGGACTGGAACACTGAAGCTTTCTTT. This codes for CASSLDWNTEAFF.

The V gene is TRBV29-1, the J gene TRBJ2-3; TRBD2 agrees at 12 bases. The CDR3 sequence is 17 residues long. CDR1 is SQVTM, CDR2 ANQGSEA, per germline. V gave up 4 bases and J gave up 2 bases; unmatched junction bases: 10. CDR3 protein: CSVAFYSSGRVTDTQYF. CDR3 sequence (DNA): TGCAGCGTTGCGTTCTACTCTAGCGGGAGGGTCACAGATACGCAGTATTTT.

This sequence joins TRBV7-8 and TRBJ2-2; 13 bases match TRBD2. V lost 5 bases to trimming and J lost 0 bases; unmatched junction nucleotides: 6. Germline V gives CDR1 SGHVS, CDR2 FQNEAQ. The CDR3 totals 18 residues. CDR3: CASSLRTSGRSNTGELFF. CDR3 sequence (DNA): TGTGCCAGCAGCCTCAGGACTAGCGGGAGATCGAACACCGGGGAGCTGTTTTTT.

This chain connects TRBV4-1 to TRBJ1-5, with unresolved D. V was cut by 0 bases and J by 8 bases, with 14 bases left in between. The germline V gene has CDR1 MGHRA and CDR2 YSYEKL. The CDR3 has 15 residues. The CDR3 coding sequence is TGCGCCAGCAGCCAAGATAGAACCTTGCGGAAGCCCCAGCATTTT. This codes for CASSQDRTLRKPQHF.

This clone has a single count. The chain has TRBV11-1 and TRBJ1-1; D is perhaps TRBD1 (6 bases). Germline CDR1 SGHAT, CDR2 FQDESV (reference sequence). CDR3 length equals 16 residues. V gave up 3 bases and J gave up 1 base, with 15 bases separating them. CDR3: CASSFTGLAKNTEAFF. The DNA of the CDR3 is TGTGCCAGCAGCTTTACAGGGTTGGCAAAGAACACTGAAGCTTTCTTT.